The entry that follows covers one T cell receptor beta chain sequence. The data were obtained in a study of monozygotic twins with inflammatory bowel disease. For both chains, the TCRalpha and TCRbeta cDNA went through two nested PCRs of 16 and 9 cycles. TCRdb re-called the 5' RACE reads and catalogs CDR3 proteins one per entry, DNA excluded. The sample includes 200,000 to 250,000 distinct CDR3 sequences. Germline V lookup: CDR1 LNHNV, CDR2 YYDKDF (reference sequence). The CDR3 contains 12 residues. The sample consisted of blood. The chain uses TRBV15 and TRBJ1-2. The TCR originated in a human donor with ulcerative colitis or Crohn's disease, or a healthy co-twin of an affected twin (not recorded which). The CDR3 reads CATSRANYGYTF.